One and the same sample provided the 15 T cell receptor beta chains below, sequenced in a study of blood T cell repertoires in COVID-19. Clones were sequenced by immunoSEQ multiplex PCR, and TCRdb holds only the in-frame ones, with some missing. The sample lists fewer than 60,000 clones, about nine tenths seen once, with around 3.6% in the top ten. Source material: peripheral blood. These receptors came from a human donor in a cohort sampled during active COVID-19.

A single count supports this clone. The chain couples TRBV9 to TRBJ2-7, with TRBD1 matching 10 bases. J was trimmed by 0 bases and V by 0 bases; bases with no gene match: 0. The CDR3 extends over 15 amino acids. Germline assignment: CDR1 SGDLS and CDR2 YYNGEE. CDR3 in DNA: TGTGCCAGCAGCGTAGGGACAGGGGGCTCCTACGAGCAGTACTTC. It encodes CASSVGTGGSYEQYF.

Only a few counts were recorded for this clone. This chain uses TRBV5-1 with TRBJ2-5, with unresolved D. CDR1 and CDR2 from the germline V gene are SGHRS and YFSETQ. Trimming removed 2 bases at V and 1 base at J, with 6 bases between. The CDR3 length is 13 residues. CDR3 sequence: CASSFRVQETQYF. CDR3 nucleotides: TGCGCCAGCAGCTTCCGAGTCCAAGAGACCCAGTACTTC.

The rearrangement links TRBV9 to TRBJ2-6, with D possibly TRBD1 on 5 matching bases. CDR1 SGDLS and CDR2 YYNGEE come from the germline V gene. With 0 bases removed from V and 2 bases from J, the gap between germline ends came to 15 bases. This CDR3 has 18 amino acids. The CDR3 sequence: CASSVDRILLPGANVLTF. The CDR3 DNA reads TGTGCCAGCAGCGTAGACAGGATTCTTCTCCCTGGGGCCAACGTCCTGACTTTC.

CDR3: CANPTSYMETQYF. The CDR3 region has the DNA TGTGCCAACCCGACTAGTTATATGGAGACCCAGTACTTC. The V call is TRBV27, the J call TRBJ2-5; the D gene is possibly TRBD2 (6 bases). The germline V and J ends were trimmed by 10 bases and 5 bases, with 17 bases remaining between them. The CDR3 spans 13 residues. The germline V gene encodes CDR1 MNHEY and CDR2 SMNVEV (reference sequence).

The chain employs TRBV7-3 and TRBJ2-1; D is perhaps TRBD2 (6 bases). Germline V gives CDR1 SGHTA, CDR2 FQGTGA. The CDR3 totals 15 residues. The V end was cut by 5 bases, the J end by 2 bases, with 13 bases between. The CDR3 DNA sequence: TGTGCCAGCAGCCAAACCGGGACTCCCTACAATGAGCAGTTCTTC. Translated, it gives CASSQTGTPYNEQFF.

V gene TRBV5-4 combines with J gene TRBJ2-3; 9 nucleotides align to TRBD2. The CDR3 runs to 16 residues. V was clipped by 0 bases and J by 8 bases; unmatched bases: 10. From germline, CDR1 is SGHNT and CDR2 YYREEE (reference sequence). CDR3 DNA: TGTGCCAGCAGCTTGGTTGATGGTAGCGGGAGAGGTACGCAGTATTTT. This sequence encodes CASSLVDGSGRGTQYF.

This sequence joins TRBV12-3 or TRBV12-4 and TRBJ2-7; unclear D gene. This CDR3 is 13 amino acids long. The V gene lost 3 bases and the J gene lost 2 bases, with 8 bases spanning the gap. For the CDR3, the DNA is TGTGCCAGCAGTTTTCTCCGTACCTACGAGCAGTACTTC. Translation: CASSFLRTYEQYF.

The chain has TRBV27 and TRBJ1-1; no reliable D call. In germline, CDR1 is MNHEY, CDR2 SMNVEV (reference sequence). The CDR3 loop spans 14 amino acids. Trimming cost V 3 bases and J 1 base, with 9 bases left between them. The CDR3 loop reads CASSFSGTNTEAFF. CDR3 nucleotide sequence: TGTGCCAGCAGTTTCTCCGGTACGAACACTGAAGCTTTCTTT.

This chain connects TRBV10-3 to TRBJ1-1, with D possibly TRBD1 on 5 matching bases. V gave up 3 bases and J gave up 2 bases, with 10 bases separating them. The CDR3 is 14 residues long. The germline V gene has CDR1 ENHRY and CDR2 SYGVKD. Here the CDR3 reads CAISERQGNTEAFF. The DNA of the CDR3 is TGTGCCATCAGTGAACGTCAGGGTAACACTGAAGCTTTCTTT.

The chain recombines TRBV7-9 with TRBJ1-4; possible D gene TRBD1, 5 bases. The V and J ends lost 3 bases and 8 bases respectively, with 25 bases between them. Germline V gene data show CDR1 as SEHNR and CDR2 as FQNEAQ (reference sequence). The CDR3 length is 18 residues. This CDR3 is CASSFVPSGGLEKEKLFF. CDR3 DNA: TGTGCCAGCAGCTTTGTACCCTCGGGGGGACTCGAAAAGGAAAAACTGTTTTTT.

The V gene is TRBV19, the J gene TRBJ1-1; unclear D gene. V was shortened by 3 bases and J by 1 base, with 6 bases between the two germline ends. From germline, CDR1 is LNHDA and CDR2 SQIVND (reference sequence). This CDR3 has 13 residues. CDR3 loop: CASSIGENTEAFF. CDR3 sequence (DNA): TGTGCCAGTAGTATCGGGGAGAACACTGAAGCTTTCTTT. Full variable domain (rest looked up from reference TRBV19 and TRBJ1-1): DGGITQSPKYLFRKEGQNVTLSCEQNLNHDAMYWYRQDPGQGLRLIYYSQIVNDFQKGDIAEGYSVSREKKESFPLTVTSAQKNPTAFYLCASSIGENTEAFFGQGTRLTVV.

The genes are TRBV5-1 and TRBJ1-2; D unclear. The CDR3 is 14 amino acids. Germline CDR1 SGHRS, CDR2 YFSETQ. The V end was cut by 0 bases, the J end by 2 bases, with 8 bases between. The CDR3 bases are TGCGCCAGCAGCTTGGACCGCTACAACTATGGCTACACCTTC. Protein sequence: CASSLDRYNYGYTF.

Only a few counts were recorded for this clone. This sequence joins TRBV7-9 and TRBJ1-5; 8 nucleotides align to TRBD1. The germline V gene has CDR1 SEHNR and CDR2 FQNEAQ (reference sequence). This CDR3 has 15 amino acids. V shed 6 bases and J 6 bases; nucleotides not matched to a gene: 10. The chain's CDR3 is CASSRDRGEGQPQHF. CDR3 bases: TGTGCCAGCAGTCGCGACAGGGGAGAGGGTCAGCCCCAGCATTTT.

This clone was recorded only once. CDR3 sequence: CASLTGGANEKLFF. The CDR3 region has the DNA TGTGCCAGTCTCACCGGGGGGGCTAATGAAAAACTGTTTTTT. The genes are TRBV28 and TRBJ1-4; a weak D match, TRBD1 (5 bases). V was shortened by 9 bases and J by 3 bases, with 14 bases between the two germline ends. The CDR3 consists of 14 residues. The germline V gene has CDR1 MDHEN and CDR2 SYDVKM. The whole variable domain, remainder taken from reference TRBV28 and TRBJ1-4, is DVKVTQSSRYLVKRTGEKVFLECVQDMDHENMFWYRQDPGLGLRLIYFSYDVKMKEKGDIPEGYSVSREKKERFSLILESASTNQTSMYLCASLTGGANEKLFFGSGTQLSVL.

CDR3 sequence: CAISGEYQETQYF. The DNA of the CDR3 is TGTGCCATCAGTGGGGAGTACCAAGAGACCCAGTACTTC. The chain employs TRBV10-3 and TRBJ2-5; a weak D match, TRBD2 (5 bases). V lost 4 bases to trimming and J lost 0 bases, with 6 bases between them. Looked up from germline, CDR1 is ENHRY and CDR2 is SYGVKD. The CDR3 extends over 13 amino acids.